The rows below give T cell receptor beta chains drawn from one sample of a study of vaccination and CD4 T cells after COVID-19. For these TCRs, the target antigens are not known. MiXCR, run by TCRdb on the PCR reads, gives a single entry per CDR3 protein. Of roughly 12,000 distinct CDR3 sequences detected, around 50% appear once; the ten largest clones hold over 7.5%. The specimen was CD4+ T cells from blood, cultured in vitro. Receptor source: a human donor who had recovered from COVID-19. Both conserved end residues are part of each CDR3. A D gene is named only where the DNA matches it firmly.

>TRBJ2-5|TRBV19|TRBD1
CASSVDRVRKTQYF
>TRBJ1-6|TRBV12-3/TRBV12-4|-
CASSSTGYSSPLHF
>TRBJ1-5|TRBV30|-
CAWSVDIGNQPQHF
>TRBJ2-3|TRBV20-1|TRBD2
CSAPRLAGAEDTQYF
>TRBJ1-6|TRBV6-1|-
CAISDRWRNSPLHF
>TRBJ2-3|TRBV10-2|TRBD2
CARGTTGDRAAGGFIGTDTQYF
>TRBJ2-2|TRBV7-3|-
CASSSGITRGTGELFF
>TRBJ1-2|TRBV6-1|-
CASNDGAYGYTF
>TRBJ2-7|TRBV20-1|-
CSASIQVNYEQYF
>TRBJ2-7|TRBV21-1|-
CATRDRCDEQYF
>TRBJ1-5|TRBV6-5|-
CASSYSGRVAQPQHF
>TRBJ1-1|TRBV7-9|-
CASSFLADTEAFF
>TRBJ2-3|TRBV21-1|-
CASSKEVGLAGGPRVDTQYF
>TRBJ2-5|TRBV6-1|-
CASSDPGQQGLGTQYF
>TRBJ2-2|TRBV24-1|TRBD1
CATSDLAGGDTGELFF
>TRBJ2-2|TRBV6-1|TRBD2
CASGRGTGELFF
>TRBJ1-2|TRBV6-5|-
CASSYAENYGYTF
>TRBJ1-5|TRBV19|-
CASSIPGSDQPQHF
>TRBJ1-1|TRBV2|-
CASSEEMGTHNAFF
>TRBJ2-3|TRBV4-2|-
CASSQAWADTQYF
>TRBJ1-1|TRBV20-1|-
CSARDRQLEAFF
>TRBJ2-7|TRBV7-2|-
CASSPRGVSYEQYF
>TRBJ2-5|TRBV6-5|-
CASSYAPRQETQYF
>TRBJ1-2|TRBV27|-
CASSPKGRLLNYGYTF
>TRBJ2-3|TRBV7-2|-
CASSTSRSGTDTQYF
>TRBJ2-3|TRBV20-1|TRBD2
CSARRLAGREDTQYF